This TCR beta chain stems from a study of early T cells in non-severe SARS-CoV-2 infection. Across the study: Sequencing input comprised bulk RNA from unsorted whole blood; chain pairing was not available. Study conclusions and caveats: VDJdb matching, biased toward anti-spike CD8 responses, missed private and CD4 specificities.

CDR1 and CDR2 (germline): KGHDR, SFDVKD. V gave up 1 base and J gave up 2 bases, with 8 bases separating them. This CDR3 comprises 16 residues. With respect to this clonotype: Its antigen is not identified.

The TCR library protocol attached unique molecular identifiers to the individual cDNA molecules. Via MiXCR, TCRdb re-called the 5' RACE reads, giving one row per CDR3 protein. The profile covers tens of thousands of distinct CDR3 sequences, with about 15% appearing a single time and roughly 7% taken by the ten largest. The source material was whole blood. This chain joins TRBV24-1 and TRBJ2-6; no clear D. The sequence derives from an adult who was a healthcare worker with PCR-confirmed SARS-CoV-2 infection or an uninfected control (not recorded which). The CDR3 reads CATSDFPGPGANVLTF. Here the CDR3 DNA reads TGTGCCACCAGTGATTTTCCAGGACCTGGGGCCAACGTCCTGACTTTC.